This TCR beta chain was captured by sequencing in a study of regulatory T cells in long-lasting Graves disease. Whole-study context: To qualify as persistent, Graves' disease required over 5 years of antithyroid drugs with positive TSH receptor antibodies. The study, taken as a whole, reports: It was in persistent disease that TRBV28, TRBJ1-2 and TRBJ2-5 were favored. For persistent Graves' patients, TCR diversity was lower than for newly diagnosed ones.

Time point reported: persistent/refractory GD, antithyroid drugs over 5 years with positive TRAb. There was RNA extracted from PBMCs, and the TCR library was made from it. Construction of the TCR beta libraries employed iRepertoire HTBI primers in conjunction with Arm-PCR of CDR3 regions. Authors' processing steps: Among the samples, 60 to 75 TRBV and 14 TRBJ segments were identified. A single record per CDR3 protein comes from TCRdb applying MiXCR to the multiplex PCR reads. The V and J calls reflect TCRdb's pipeline rather than the authors' work. In the table there are a few hundred thousand distinct CDR3 sequences, 23% of which are singletons. The CDR3 runs 13 residues. Trimming shortened V by 0 bases and J by 8 bases, and 8 bases separated the two germline ends. The germline CDR1 and CDR2 sequences are KGHSH and LQKENI. To note about this clonotype: Its target is unknown.

Sequencing used peripheral blood mononuclear cells (PBMCs), obtained when the disease was refractory, from a patient treated with antithyroid drugs. This chain connects TRBV18 to TRBJ1-3; D unclear. The TCR was taken from a female donor with Graves disease. CDR3 in amino acids: CASSPPGRDTIYF. For the CDR3, the DNA is TGTGCCAGCTCACCACCGGGCAGAGACACCATATATTTT.